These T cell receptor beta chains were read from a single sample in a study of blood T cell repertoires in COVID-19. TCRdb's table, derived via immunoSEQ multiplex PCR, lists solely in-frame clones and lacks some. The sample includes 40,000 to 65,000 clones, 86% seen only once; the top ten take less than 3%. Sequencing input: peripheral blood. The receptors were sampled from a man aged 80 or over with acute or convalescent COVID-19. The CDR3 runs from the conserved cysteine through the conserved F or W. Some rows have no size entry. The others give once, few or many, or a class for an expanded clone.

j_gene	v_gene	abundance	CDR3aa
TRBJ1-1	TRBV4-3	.	CASSQDLAGTEAFF
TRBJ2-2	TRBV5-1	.	CASSSRGQRGTGELFF
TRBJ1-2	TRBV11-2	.	CASSLHAGYGYTF
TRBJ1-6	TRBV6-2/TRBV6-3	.	CASSPRGSYNSPLHF
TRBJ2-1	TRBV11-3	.	CASSLVLAGGPKEQFF
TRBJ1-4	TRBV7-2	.	CASSVSRGDKLFF
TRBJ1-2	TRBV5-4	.	CASTIQGYYGYTF
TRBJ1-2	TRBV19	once	CASSEQGSDYGYTF
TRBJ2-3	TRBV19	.	CASSPGTAPDTQYF
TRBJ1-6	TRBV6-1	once	CASSEVRGQRNSPLHF
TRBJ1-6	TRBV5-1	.	CASSLIQGSSLHF
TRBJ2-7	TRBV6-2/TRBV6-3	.	CASSYPGTGSREQYF
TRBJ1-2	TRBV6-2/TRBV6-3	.	CASSSYRRQGGGYTF
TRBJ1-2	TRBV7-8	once	CASSSRGSDGYTF
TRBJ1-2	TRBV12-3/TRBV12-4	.	CASGTGPGGYTF
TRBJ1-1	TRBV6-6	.	CASKEPQLNTEAFF
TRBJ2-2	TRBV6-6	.	CATMGGSGELFF
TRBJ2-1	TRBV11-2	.	CASSSGQSYNEQFF
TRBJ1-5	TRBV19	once	CASTREPNQPQHF
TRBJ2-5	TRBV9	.	CASSPRGVRVETQYF
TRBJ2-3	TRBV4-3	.	CASSLAGGTDTQYF
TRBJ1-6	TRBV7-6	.	CASSLGGGTGDSPLHF
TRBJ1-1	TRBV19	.	CASSIGPNTEAFF
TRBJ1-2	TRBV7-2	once	CASSPGSSTGNYGYTF
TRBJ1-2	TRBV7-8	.	CASSSSRANYGYTF
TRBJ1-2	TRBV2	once	CASSAQGDYGYTF
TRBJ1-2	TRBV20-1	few	CSARGHYGYTF
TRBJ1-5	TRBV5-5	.	CASTTGGGNQPQHF
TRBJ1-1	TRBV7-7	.	CASSLVRNTEAFF
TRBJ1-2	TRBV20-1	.	CSARARRGYTF
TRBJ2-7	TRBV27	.	CASRGTGRTSEQYF
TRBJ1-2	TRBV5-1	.	CASSLGQGNYGYTF
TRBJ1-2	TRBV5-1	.	CASSLDDQGGYTF
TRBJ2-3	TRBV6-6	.	CASDQATDTQYF
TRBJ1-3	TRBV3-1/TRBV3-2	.	CASTKGLLSGNTIYF
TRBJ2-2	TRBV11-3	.	CASSRTSGGSGGELFF
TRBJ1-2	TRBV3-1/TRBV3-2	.	CASSHGTGEGYTF
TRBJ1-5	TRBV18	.	CASSRERSNQPQHF
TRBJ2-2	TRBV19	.	CATSTGARTGELFF
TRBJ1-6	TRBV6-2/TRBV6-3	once	CASSLDRGNSPLHF
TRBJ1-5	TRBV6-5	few	CASRGWGGNQPQHF
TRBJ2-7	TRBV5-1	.	CASSPGLSPRIYEQYF
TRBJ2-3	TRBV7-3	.	CASSLAIAGGTDTQYF
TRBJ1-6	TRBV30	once	CAWSVPGAGSYNSPLHF
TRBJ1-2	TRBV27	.	CASSSKGQAPTYGYTF
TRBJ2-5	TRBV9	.	CASSLTGELYQETQYF
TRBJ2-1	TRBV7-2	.	CASSLVPGINEQFF
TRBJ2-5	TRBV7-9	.	CASSLVSQETQYF
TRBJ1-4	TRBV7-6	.	CASSLGNSRGEKLFF
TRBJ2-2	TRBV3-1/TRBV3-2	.	CASSPHRTGGPGELFF
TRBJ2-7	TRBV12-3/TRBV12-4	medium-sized	CASSLVREQYF
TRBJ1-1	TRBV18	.	CASSPGTGRVNTEAFF
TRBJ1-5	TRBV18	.	CASSPETGLHQHF
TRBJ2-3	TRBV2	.	CASSYTSGGSMADTQYF
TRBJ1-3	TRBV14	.	CASSQVGAGAGNTIYF